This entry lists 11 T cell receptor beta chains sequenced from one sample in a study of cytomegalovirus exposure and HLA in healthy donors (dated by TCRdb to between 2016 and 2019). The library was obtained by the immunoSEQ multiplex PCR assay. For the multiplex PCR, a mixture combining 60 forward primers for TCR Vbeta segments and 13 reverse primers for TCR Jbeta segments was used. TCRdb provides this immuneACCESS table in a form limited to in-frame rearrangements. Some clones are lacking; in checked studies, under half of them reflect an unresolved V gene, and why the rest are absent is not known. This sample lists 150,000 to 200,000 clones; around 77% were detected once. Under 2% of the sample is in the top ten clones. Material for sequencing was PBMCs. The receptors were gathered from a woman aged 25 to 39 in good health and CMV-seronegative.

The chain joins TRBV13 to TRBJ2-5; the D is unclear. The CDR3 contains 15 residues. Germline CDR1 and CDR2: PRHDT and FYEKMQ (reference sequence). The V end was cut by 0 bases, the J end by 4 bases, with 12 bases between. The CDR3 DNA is TGTGCCAGCAGCTTAGGAGCCTCTAGACCAGAGACCCAGTACTTC. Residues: CASSLGASRPETQYF.

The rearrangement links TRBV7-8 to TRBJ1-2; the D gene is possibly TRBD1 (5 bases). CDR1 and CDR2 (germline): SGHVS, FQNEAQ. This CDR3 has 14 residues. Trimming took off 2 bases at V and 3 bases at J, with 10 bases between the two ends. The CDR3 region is CASSLRAGYYGYTF. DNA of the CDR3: TGTGCCAGCAGCTTAAGGGCAGGGTACTATGGCTACACCTTC. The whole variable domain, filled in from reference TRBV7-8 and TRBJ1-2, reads GAGVSQSPRYKVAKRGQDVALRCDPISGHVSLFWYQQALGQGPEFLTYFQNEAQLDKSGLPSDRFFAERPEGSVSTLKIQRTQQEDSAVYLCASSLRAGYYGYTFGSGTRLTVV.

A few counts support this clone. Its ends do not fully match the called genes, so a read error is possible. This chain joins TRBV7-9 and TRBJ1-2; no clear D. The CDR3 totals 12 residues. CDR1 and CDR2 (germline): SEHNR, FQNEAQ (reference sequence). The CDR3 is CSSEVFRSGYTF. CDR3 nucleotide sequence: TGTTCCAGCGAAGTTTTTCGGAGTGGCTACACCTTC.

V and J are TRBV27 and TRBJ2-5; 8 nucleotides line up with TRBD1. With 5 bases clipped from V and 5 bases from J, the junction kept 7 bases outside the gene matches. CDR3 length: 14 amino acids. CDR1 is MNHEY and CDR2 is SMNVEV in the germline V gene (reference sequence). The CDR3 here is CASSPGQEAETQYF. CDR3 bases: TGTGCCAGCAGTCCGGGACAGGAAGCGGAGACCCAGTACTTC.

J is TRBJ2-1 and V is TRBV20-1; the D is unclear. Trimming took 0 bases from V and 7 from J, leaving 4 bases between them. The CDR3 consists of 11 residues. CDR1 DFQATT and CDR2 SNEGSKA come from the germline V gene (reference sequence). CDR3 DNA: TGCAGTGCTAGAGATCTGAATGAGCAGTTCTTC. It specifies CSARDLNEQFF.

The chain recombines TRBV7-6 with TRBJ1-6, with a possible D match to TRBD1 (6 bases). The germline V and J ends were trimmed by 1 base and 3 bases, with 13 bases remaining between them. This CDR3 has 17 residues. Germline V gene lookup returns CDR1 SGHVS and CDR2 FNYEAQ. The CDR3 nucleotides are TGTGCCAGCAGCTTAGGCCGGGGGGGCTTCTATAATTCACCCCTCCACTTT. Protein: CASSLGRGGFYNSPLHF. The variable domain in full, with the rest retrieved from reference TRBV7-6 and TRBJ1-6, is GAGVSQSPRYKVTKRGQDVALRCDPISGHVSLYWYRQALGQGPEFLTYFNYEAQQDKSGLPNDRFSAERPEGSISTLTIQRTEQRDSAMYRCASSLGRGGFYNSPLHFGNGTRLTVT.

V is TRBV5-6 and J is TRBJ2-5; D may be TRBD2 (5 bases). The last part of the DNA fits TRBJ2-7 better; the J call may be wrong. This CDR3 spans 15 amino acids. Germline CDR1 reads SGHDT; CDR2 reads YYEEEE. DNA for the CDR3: TGTGCCAGCAGCTTGAGTCCAGGAGGCCCCTACGAGCAGTACTTC. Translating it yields CASSLSPGGPYEQYF.

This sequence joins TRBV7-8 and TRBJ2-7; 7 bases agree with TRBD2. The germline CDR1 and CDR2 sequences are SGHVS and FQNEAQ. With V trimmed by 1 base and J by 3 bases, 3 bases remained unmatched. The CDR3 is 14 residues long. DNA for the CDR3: TGTGCCAGCAGCTTAGTTAGCGGGCGCTACGAGCAGTACTTC. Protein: CASSLVSGRYEQYF.

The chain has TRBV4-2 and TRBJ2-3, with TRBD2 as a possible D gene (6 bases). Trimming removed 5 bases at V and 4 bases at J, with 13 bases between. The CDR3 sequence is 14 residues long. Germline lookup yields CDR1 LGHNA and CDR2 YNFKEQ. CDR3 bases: TGTGCCAGCAGCTCGGGGGTAATCCCAGATACGCAGTATTTT. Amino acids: CASSSGVIPDTQYF.

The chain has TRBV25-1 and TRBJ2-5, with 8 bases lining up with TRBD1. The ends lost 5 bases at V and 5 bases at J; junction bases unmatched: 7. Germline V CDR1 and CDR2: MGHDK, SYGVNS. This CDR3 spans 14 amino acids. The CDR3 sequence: CASSKRQGQETQYF. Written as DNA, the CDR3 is TGTGCCAGCAGTAAGCGACAGGGGCAGGAGACCCAGTACTTC.

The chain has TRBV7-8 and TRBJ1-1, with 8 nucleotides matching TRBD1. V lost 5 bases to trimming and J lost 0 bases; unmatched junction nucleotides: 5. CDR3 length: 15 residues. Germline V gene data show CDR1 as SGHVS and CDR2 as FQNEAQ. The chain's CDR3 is CASSRQGLVNTEAFF. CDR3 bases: TGTGCCAGCAGCCGACAGGGGTTAGTGAACACTGAAGCTTTCTTT.